The clone carrying this TCR beta chain was observed a few times. Its target is unknown. The authors drew around 9.3 milliliters of peripheral blood from each donor. Germline CDR1 is SEHNR and CDR2 is FQNEAQ (reference sequence). The CDR3 runs to 11 residues. Trimming left V 4 bases short and J 10 bases short, with 8 bases between. This specimen belongs to a study of blood T cells in healthy people across ages. Study summary: Template switching picked up about one barcoded beta molecule for each two T cells.

Then a second PCR, running about 6 to 12 cycles, was carried out with a sample-barcoded 5' primer and a J-beta primer mix. TCRdb re-analysed the 5' RACE reads in MiXCR, keeping a single row per CDR3 protein. This sample has approximately 670,000 distinct CDR3 sequences, with 40% to 50% found just once. Overall study results and limits: Long-lived and aged donors differed, with more naive CD4+ cells and higher diversity in the long-lived.

Material for sequencing was blood. The clonotype comes from an elderly man in good health. The rearrangement uses TRBV7-9 and TRBJ2-4; D might be TRBD1 (5 bases). In DNA form, the CDR3 reads TGTGCCAGCAGCTCAGGGTCTATTCAGTACTTC. Its translation is CASSSGSIQYF. Variable domain in full (rest from reference TRBV7-9 and TRBJ2-4): DTGVSQNPRHKITKRGQNVTFRCDPISEHNRLYWYRQTLGQGPEFLTYFQNEAQLEKSRLLSDRFSAERPKGSFSTLEIQRTEQGDSAMYLCASSSGSIQYFGAGTRLSVL.